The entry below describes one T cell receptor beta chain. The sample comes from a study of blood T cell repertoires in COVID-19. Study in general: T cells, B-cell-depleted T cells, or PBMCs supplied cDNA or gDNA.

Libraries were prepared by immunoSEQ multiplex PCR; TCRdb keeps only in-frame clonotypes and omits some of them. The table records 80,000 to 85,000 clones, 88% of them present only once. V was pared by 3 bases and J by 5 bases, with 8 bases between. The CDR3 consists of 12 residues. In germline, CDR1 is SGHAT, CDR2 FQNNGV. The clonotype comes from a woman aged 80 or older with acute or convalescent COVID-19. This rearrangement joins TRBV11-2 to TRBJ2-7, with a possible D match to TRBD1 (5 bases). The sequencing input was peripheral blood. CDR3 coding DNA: TGTGCCAGCAGCTTTCAGGGTCACGAGCAGTACTTC. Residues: CASSFQGHEQYF.